Shown below are 3 T cell receptor beta chains from a single sample sequenced in a study of CD8 T cells in ankylosing spondylitis. General study points: Within ankylosing spondylitis blood, a TCR beta motif made up of several highly homologous variants appeared to be characteristic.

Their recognized antigens are unknown. TCRdb re-called the 5' RACE reads through MiXCR, storing one row per CDR3 protein. The sample contains under 550,000 distinct CDR3 sequences, 25% to 30% of which appear only once. Input material: blood, either unsorted or a sorted T cell fraction (not recorded which). The receptors originated from a male donor with ankylosing spondylitis.

This clonotype was detected only a few times. The chain is built from TRBV24-1 and TRBJ2-1; 15 nucleotides line up with TRBD2. With 3 bases clipped from V and 0 bases from J, the junction kept 2 bases outside the gene matches. The CDR3 runs 18 residues. The V gene's germline CDR1 is KGHDR and CDR2 SFDVKD. The CDR3 loop is CATSDGLAGGSSYNEQFF. In DNA form, the CDR3 reads TGTGCCACCAGTGATGGACTAGCGGGAGGGAGCTCCTACAATGAGCAGTTCTTC.

This clonotype was detected a few times. The chain combines TRBV9 with TRBJ2-1; 7 bases are shared with TRBD2. The CDR3 spans 14 residues. Germline trimming cut 4 bases from V and 6 bases from J; bases unmatched to any gene: 7. The germline V gene has CDR1 SGDLS and CDR2 YYNGEE. This chain's CDR3 is CASSRGGEGNEQFF. The CDR3 bases are TGTGCCAGCAGCCGGGGTGGGGAGGGCAATGAGCAGTTCTTC.

The chain combines TRBV7-9 with TRBJ1-1, with a weak D call TRBD1 (5 bases). The germline gives CDR1 SEHNR, CDR2 FQNEAQ (reference sequence). Trimming cost V 3 bases and J 7 bases, with 12 bases left between them. This CDR3 is 13 amino acids long. The CDR3 nucleotides read TGTGCCAGCAGCTTGGACACGGGTCTTGAAGCTTTCTTT. This translates into CASSLDTGLEAFF.